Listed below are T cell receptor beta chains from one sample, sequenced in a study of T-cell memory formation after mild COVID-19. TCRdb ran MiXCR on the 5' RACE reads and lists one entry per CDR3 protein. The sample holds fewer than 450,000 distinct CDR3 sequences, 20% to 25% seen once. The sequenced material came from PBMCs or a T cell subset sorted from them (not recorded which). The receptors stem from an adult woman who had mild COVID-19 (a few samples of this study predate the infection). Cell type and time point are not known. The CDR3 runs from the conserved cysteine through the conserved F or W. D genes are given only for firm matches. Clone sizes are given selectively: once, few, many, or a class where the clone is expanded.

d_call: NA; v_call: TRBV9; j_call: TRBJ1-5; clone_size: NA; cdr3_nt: TGTGCCAGCAGCGTCGGGGGGCTCGAGGATCAGCCCCAGCATTTT; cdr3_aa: CASSVGGLEDQPQHF
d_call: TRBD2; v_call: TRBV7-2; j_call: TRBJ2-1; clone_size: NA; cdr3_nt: TGTGCCAGCAGCTTAGCGGGACTAGCGGGAGGCAATGAGCAGTTCTTC; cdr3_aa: CASSLAGLAGGNEQFF
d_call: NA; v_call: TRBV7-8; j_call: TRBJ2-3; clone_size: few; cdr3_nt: TGTGCCAGCAGGGGCGGGGGCCGCACAGATACGCAGTATTTT; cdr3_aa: CASRGGGRTDTQYF
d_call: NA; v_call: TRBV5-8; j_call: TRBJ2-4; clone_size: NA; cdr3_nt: TGTGCCAGCAGCTTGGGGGGGTTCAGGAGCGGCATTCAGTACTTC; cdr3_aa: CASSLGGFRSGIQYF
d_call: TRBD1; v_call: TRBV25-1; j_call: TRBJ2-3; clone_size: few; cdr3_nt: TGTGCCAGCAGTGCATTGGACAGGGGGCAAGATACGCAGTATTTT; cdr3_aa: CASSALDRGQDTQYF
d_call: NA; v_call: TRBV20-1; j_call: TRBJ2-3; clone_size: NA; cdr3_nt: TGCAGTGCTAGAGATCACTCGGGACCCTTGGGGCCAGATACGCAGTATTTT; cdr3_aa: CSARDHSGPLGPDTQYF
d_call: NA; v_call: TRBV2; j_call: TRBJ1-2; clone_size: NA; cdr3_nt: TGTGCCGAGAAGCAGGGGTTGAACTATGGCTACACCTTC; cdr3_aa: CAEKQGLNYGYTF
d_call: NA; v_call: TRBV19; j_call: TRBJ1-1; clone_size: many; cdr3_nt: TGTGCCAGTAGTATCGCAGAGGACACTGAAGCTTTCTTT; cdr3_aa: CASSIAEDTEAFF
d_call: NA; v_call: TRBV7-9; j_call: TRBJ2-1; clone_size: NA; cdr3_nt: TGTGCCAGCAGCCGAGGGTTTAGGGGGGAAGACTACAATGAGCAGTTCTTC; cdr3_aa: CASSRGFRGEDYNEQFF
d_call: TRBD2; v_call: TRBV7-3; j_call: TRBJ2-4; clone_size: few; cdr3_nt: TGTGCCAGCAGCCCCAGCCGCGGGGGGACGGGCATTCAGTACTTC; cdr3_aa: CASSPSRGGTGIQYF
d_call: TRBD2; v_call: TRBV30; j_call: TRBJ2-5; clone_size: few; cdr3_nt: TGTGCCTGGAGAGGACTAGCGGCAAAAGAGACCCAGTACTTC; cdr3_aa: CAWRGLAAKETQYF